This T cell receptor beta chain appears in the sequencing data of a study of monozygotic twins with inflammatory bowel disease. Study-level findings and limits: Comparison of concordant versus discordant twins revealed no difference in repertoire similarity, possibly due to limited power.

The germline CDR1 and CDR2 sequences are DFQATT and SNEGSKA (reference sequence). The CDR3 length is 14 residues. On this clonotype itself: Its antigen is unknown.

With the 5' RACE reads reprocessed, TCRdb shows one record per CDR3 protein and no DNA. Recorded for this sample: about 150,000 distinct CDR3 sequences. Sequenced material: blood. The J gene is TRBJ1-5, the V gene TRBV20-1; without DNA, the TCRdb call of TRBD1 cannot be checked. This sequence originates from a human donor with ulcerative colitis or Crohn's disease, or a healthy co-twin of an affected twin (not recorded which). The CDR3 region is CSARDGTVQGPQHF.